The 30 T cell receptor beta chains reported below all come from one sample, sequenced in a study of blood T cell repertoires in COVID-19. The data were produced by immunoSEQ multiplex PCR, yet TCRdb's version contains in-frame clones alone and is incomplete. The sample carries 110,000 to 150,000 clones, about 76% recorded once. Input material: peripheral blood. Receptor source: a human donor in a cohort sampled during active COVID-19.

This sequence joins TRBV3-1 (or the pseudogene TRBV3-2) and TRBJ1-1; D is ambiguous. The length of the CDR3 is 12 residues. V gave up 1 base and J gave up 11 bases, with 11 bases separating them. Germline CDR1 is LGHDT and CDR2 is YNNKEL (reference sequence). The CDR3 here is CASSQGYGVAFF. For the CDR3, the DNA is TGTGCCAGCAGCCAAGGTTACGGAGTGGCTTTCTTT.

The chain combines TRBV6-5 with TRBJ1-2, with a possible D match to TRBD1 (5 bases). This CDR3 is built from 15 residues. Germline V gene sequence: CDR1 MNHEY, CDR2 SVGAGI. The V and J ends lost 8 bases and 8 bases respectively, with 24 bases between them. CDR3: CASGEGFVTGQGYTF. CDR3 DNA sequence: TGTGCCAGCGGGGAGGGGTTCGTCACCGGGCAAGGCTACACCTTC.

This clone was seen a few times. The DNA for the CDR3 is TGTGCCAGCAGTGAGCCGGGACAGGGTGTCTCCAATGAGCAGTTCTTC. The encoded protein is CASSEPGQGVSNEQFF. This chain connects TRBV2 to TRBJ2-1; the match to TRBD1 covers 9 bases. CDR3 length: 16 residues. In germline, CDR1 is SNHLY, CDR2 FYNNEI. V shed 3 bases, J shed 6 bases, and the junction held 9 bases outside the gene matches.

The gene calls are TRBV6-1 and TRBJ1-2, with D perhaps TRBD1 (6 bases). With 2 bases removed from V and 2 bases from J, the gap between germline ends came to 6 bases. The length of the CDR3 is 13 residues. Germline V gene data show CDR1 as MNHNS and CDR2 as SASEGT. The CDR3 DNA reads as TGTGCCAGCAGTGAACAGGGGAACTATGGCTACACCTTC. This encodes CASSEQGNYGYTF.

This clone was recorded once. The gene calls are TRBV4-2 and TRBJ2-7; 7 positions match TRBD2. Germline CDR1 reads LGHNA; CDR2 reads YNFKEQ. J gave up 3 bases and V 0 bases, and 8 bases lay outside the gene matches. This CDR3 has 16 amino acids. The CDR3 loop is CASSQDFGGVDYEQYF. CDR3 nucleotide sequence: TGTGCCAGCAGCCAAGATTTTGGGGGGGTGGACTACGAGCAGTACTTC.

The chain recombines TRBV15 with TRBJ2-5; 8 bases line up with TRBD2. Germline CDR1 LNHNV, CDR2 YYDKDF (reference sequence). After removal of 7 bases from V and 2 bases from J, the junction contained 3 bases not matched to a gene. The CDR3 is 13 amino acids. The CDR3 spells CATTTSGQETQYF. In DNA, the CDR3 is TGTGCCACCACCACTAGCGGACAAGAGACCCAGTACTTC.

This clone was seen a few times. The chain is built from TRBV5-1 and TRBJ2-7; 8 bases are shared with TRBD2. The V gene end was trimmed by 0 bases and the J gene end by 3 bases; junction bases not matched to a gene: 8. Germline loops: CDR1 SGHRS, CDR2 YFSETQ. CDR3 length: 16 residues. This CDR3 is CASSLDPSGRIYEQYF. CDR3 nucleotide sequence: TGCGCCAGCAGCTTGGACCCAAGCGGGAGAATCTACGAGCAGTACTTC.

This clone was counted a single time. The genes are TRBV9 and TRBJ1-2; perhaps TRBD1 as D (5 bases). CDR3 length equals 16 residues. Trimming pared 4 bases from V and 0 bases from J, leaving 16 bases between. CDR1 is SGDLS, CDR2 YYNGEE, per germline. CDR3 in amino acids: CASSFGGTVANYGYTF. Here the CDR3 DNA reads TGTGCCAGCAGCTTTGGGGGGACGGTGGCTAACTATGGCTACACCTTC.

The chain has TRBV28 and TRBJ2-5, with TRBD1 matching 11 bases. After removal of 5 bases from V and 5 bases from J, the junction contained 4 bases not matched to a gene. The germline V gene encodes CDR1 MDHEN and CDR2 SYDVKM. The CDR3 is 14 amino acids. The CDR3 DNA is TGTGCCAGCAGTGGACAGGGGGCGCGGGAGACCCAGTACTTC. Protein sequence: CASSGQGARETQYF.

The chain carries TRBV4-3 and TRBJ2-3; the match to TRBD2 covers 9 bases. The CDR3 contains 20 residues. The V segment lost 0 bases and the J segment 1 base; nucleotides outside the gene matches: 14. Germline CDR1 reads LGHNA; CDR2 reads YSLEER. CDR3 in DNA: TGCGCCAGCAGCCAAGACCTCGGGGGTAGCGGGAGTTCTGGCACAGATACGCAGTATTTT. Its protein product is CASSQDLGGSGSSGTDTQYF.

The chain employs TRBV5-1 and TRBJ2-5, with 8 bases identical to TRBD2. This CDR3 region has 16 residues. From germline, CDR1 is SGHRS and CDR2 YFSETQ. With 1 base clipped from V and 5 bases from J, the junction kept 10 bases outside the gene matches. The CDR3 here is CASSLSGRGATETQYF. The CDR3 DNA follows: TGCGCCAGCAGCTTGTCGGGGCGGGGGGCCACGGAGACCCAGTACTTC.

This chain connects TRBV4-3 to TRBJ2-7, with D perhaps assigned TRBD1 or TRBD2 (6 bases each). The CDR3 loop spans 14 amino acids. The V gene lost 4 bases and the J gene lost 4 bases, with 14 bases spanning the gap. Germline CDR1 and CDR2: LGHNA and YSLEER. The CDR3 spells CASSRDRSGYEQYF. CDR3 coding DNA: TGCGCCAGCAGCCGAGACAGGAGCGGGTACGAGCAGTACTTC.

V and J are TRBV20-1 and TRBJ1-2; D ambiguous. The CDR3 totals 13 residues. V was trimmed by 3 bases and J by 2 bases, leaving 10 bases between them. The germline gives CDR1 DFQATT, CDR2 SNEGSKA (reference sequence). The chain's CDR3 is CSASGPGNYGYTF. The DNA for the CDR3 is TGCAGTGCTAGTGGACCGGGAAACTATGGCTACACCTTC.

The chain uses TRBV7-9 and TRBJ2-5, with D possibly matching TRBD2 (5 bases). Looked up from germline, CDR1 is SEHNR and CDR2 is FQNEAQ (reference sequence). The CDR3 extends over 16 amino acids. Trimming shortened V by 1 base and J by 3 bases, and 15 bases separated the two germline ends. The CDR3 region is CASSLVVGSSEETQYF. CDR3 DNA sequence: TGTGCCAGCAGCTTAGTTGTGGGGAGCTCCGAAGAGACCCAGTACTTC.

In nucleotides, the CDR3 is TGCAGCGTTGAGCCGACAGGGCAAGAGACCCAGTACTTC. This translates into CSVEPTGQETQYF. The chain employs TRBV29-1 and TRBJ2-5; 7 bases align to TRBD1. V lost 3 bases to trimming and J lost 2 bases; unmatched junction nucleotides: 3. This CDR3 contains 13 residues. Germline-derived CDR1 and CDR2 are SQVTM and ANQGSEA.

This clone was seen only once. V gene TRBV6-5 combines with J gene TRBJ2-2; possibly TRBD2 for D (6 bases). Trimming shortened V by 10 bases and J by 0 bases, and 15 bases separated the two germline ends. The germline V gene encodes CDR1 MNHEY and CDR2 SVGAGI. The CDR3 has 15 amino acids. CDR3 residues: CAIRPTGANTGELFF. The CDR3 DNA reads as TGTGCCATCCGACCCACGGGGGCGAACACCGGGGAGCTGTTTTTT.

V gene TRBV29-1 combines with J gene TRBJ2-7, with D maybe TRBD1 (7 bases). Germline lookup yields CDR1 SQVTM and CDR2 ANQGSEA. This CDR3 contains 14 residues. The V and J ends lost 1 base and 6 bases respectively, with 16 bases between them. The CDR3 loop is CSVEGRGLGSEQYF. CDR3 nucleotides: TGCAGCGTTGAAGGGAGGGGGCTCGGTTCCGAGCAGTACTTC.

The chain combines TRBV3-1 (or the pseudogene TRBV3-2) with TRBJ2-1; D is unresolved. Germline V gene sequence: CDR1 LGHDT, CDR2 YNNKEL (reference sequence). The CDR3 covers 13 residues. V dropped 3 bases and J dropped 6 bases, with 9 bases sitting between them. CDR3 sequence reads: CASSHISSNEQFF. CDR3 bases: TGTGCCAGCAGCCATATATCTTCCAATGAGCAGTTCTTC.

V usage is TRBV28 and J usage is TRBJ1-1; 9 nucleotides align to TRBD1. The CDR3 is made up of 15 amino acids. V dropped 5 bases and J dropped 0; count of bases not matched to a gene: 4. Germline assignment: CDR1 MDHEN and CDR2 SYDVKM. The CDR3 reads CASSTGTGMNTEAFF. DNA of the CDR3: TGTGCCAGCAGTACCGGGACAGGGATGAACACTGAAGCTTTCTTT.

V is TRBV7-9 and J is TRBJ2-7; D is perhaps TRBD2 (5 bases). CDR3 length: 14 residues. Germline V CDR1 and CDR2: SEHNR, FQNEAQ (reference sequence). V was pared by 1 base and J by 4 bases, with 11 bases between. This CDR3 reads CASSLEGVNYEQYF. DNA for the CDR3: TGTGCCAGCAGCTTAGAGGGAGTTAATTACGAGCAGTACTTC.

The chain has TRBV13 and TRBJ1-2; no clear D. V lost 4 bases and J 5 bases, leaving 8 bases between the germline ends. This CDR3 comprises 12 residues. The germline gives CDR1 PRHDT, CDR2 FYEKMQ (reference sequence). The CDR3 coding sequence is TGTGCCAGCAGCTCTAGGCTATATGGCTACACCTTC. It specifies CASSSRLYGYTF. The whole variable domain, filled in from reference TRBV13 and TRBJ1-2, reads AAGVIQSPRHLIKEKRETATLKCYPIPRHDTVYWYQQGPGQDPQFLISFYEKMQSDKGSIPDRFSAQQFSDYHSELNMSSLELGDSALYFCASSSRLYGYTFGSGTRLTVV.

The chain employs TRBV5-4 and TRBJ1-1; no firm D call. Germline CDR1 and CDR2: SGHNT and YYREEE (reference sequence). The CDR3 loop spans 13 amino acids. The ends were cut back, 5 bases at V and 2 bases at J, with 10 bases in the middle. CDR3 nucleotides: TGTGCCAGCAGAGCGGGCCTCAACACTGAAGCTTTCTTT. It translates to CASRAGLNTEAFF.

The chain recombines TRBV10-2 with TRBJ2-2, with 8 bases lining up with TRBD1. Germline-derived CDR1 and CDR2 are WSHSY and SAAADI. Germline trimming cut 6 bases from V and 0 bases from J; bases unmatched to any gene: 9. The CDR3 contains 17 residues. CDR3 sequence: CASSGRQGSSNTGELFF. As DNA, the CDR3 is TGCGCCAGCAGCGGGAGACAGGGGAGTTCGAACACCGGGGAGCTGTTTTTT.

The chain is built from TRBV6-2 or TRBV6-3 and TRBJ2-1; 8 nucleotides agree with TRBD2. The CDR3 spans 16 residues. V dropped 2 bases and J dropped 7; count of bases not matched to a gene: 10. Germline CDR1 MNHEY, CDR2 SVGEGT. The CDR3 nucleotides are TGTGCCAGCAGTTACCGCGGCGGGAGGAAGGGAAATGAGCAGTTCTTC. This sequence encodes CASSYRGGRKGNEQFF.

The chain employs TRBV6-6 and TRBJ1-4; D is uncertain. This CDR3 is built from 12 residues. V was trimmed by 6 bases and J by 8 bases, leaving 10 bases between them. The germline V gene has CDR1 MNHNY and CDR2 SVGAGI (reference sequence). The CDR3 is CASRKGEEKLFF. The CDR3 DNA is TGTGCCAGCAGGAAGGGAGAGGAAAAACTGTTTTTT.

The V and J genes are TRBV6-2 or TRBV6-3 and TRBJ2-7; 8 bases map to TRBD1. The CDR3 sequence is 17 residues long. The germline V gene encodes CDR1 MNHEY and CDR2 SVGEGT. V lost 4 bases and J lost 2; bases outside the gene matches: 13. DNA for the CDR3: TGTGCCAGCAGTTCCCCCGCCGGGACAGGTCCTCCCTACGAGCAGTACTTC. The encoded protein is CASSSPAGTGPPYEQYF.

The rearrangement uses TRBV28 and TRBJ2-7; 9 nucleotides agree with TRBD1. Germline V gene data show CDR1 as MDHEN and CDR2 as SYDVKM. The CDR3 has 18 residues. V trimming: 4 bases; J trimming: 1 base; junction bases outside the gene matches: 14. This CDR3 reads CASSYPTGTGIDSYEQYF. CDR3 coding DNA: TGTGCCAGCAGTTATCCCACCGGGACAGGGATTGATTCCTACGAGCAGTACTTC.

The chain is built from TRBV7-2 and TRBJ2-3; D is unclear. Germline CDR1 and CDR2: SGHTA and FQGNSA. The ends were cut back, 0 bases at V and 2 bases at J, with 12 bases in the middle. The CDR3 is 16 residues long. The CDR3 is CASSLARALFTDTQYF. The DNA of the CDR3 is TGTGCCAGCAGCTTAGCTAGAGCCCTATTCACAGATACGCAGTATTTT.

The table lists this clone with a count of one. The genes are TRBV6-5 and TRBJ1-5; 7 bases match TRBD1. The CDR3 is 16 amino acids. Germline V CDR1 and CDR2: MNHEY, SVGAGI. Trimming took 4 bases from V and 0 from J; bases not matched to a gene: 6. This CDR3 reads CASSSGTVSSNQPQHF. CDR3 DNA sequence: TGTGCCAGCAGTTCCGGGACAGTCAGTAGCAATCAGCCCCAGCATTTT.

This clone has a handful of counts. The chain recombines TRBV19 with TRBJ2-1; D ambiguous. V lost 1 base to trimming and J lost 4 bases, with 8 bases between them. From germline, CDR1 is LNHDA and CDR2 SQIVND (reference sequence). The CDR3 covers 14 residues. The CDR3 DNA is TGTGCCAGTAGTATAGCGCAGGATTACAATGAGCAGTTCTTC. Its protein product is CASSIAQDYNEQFF.